This T cell receptor beta chain was captured in a study of memory CD4+ T cells and cytomegalovirus serostatus. This clone was detected a few times. Single viable CD3+CD4+CD8-CD45RO+ cells were sorted as the memory CD4+ T cells. CD4+ T cells were isolated by positive magnetic selection. With 5 bases clipped from V and 6 bases from J, the junction kept 7 bases outside the gene matches. Per germline, CDR1 MRHNA and CDR2 SNTAGT. The CDR3 spans 13 residues. As originally analysed: After removing out-of-frame reads, over 2 million distinct TCRbeta sequences remained. Assay used: immunoSEQ multiplex PCR; TCRdb lists only in-frame clones, some missing. V, J and clone size are taken as reported in that table, and D and trimming were inferred from the DNA itself. This table holds about 38,000 clones, roughly 85% found once.

The chain joins TRBV6-4 to TRBJ2-7; TRBD1 matches at 7 bases. The TCR sequence derives from an adult in good health and CMV-seropositive. Material: memory CD4+ T cells from blood. The CDR3 spells CASSKTGSGEQYF. The DNA for the CDR3 is TGTGCCAGCAGTAAGACAGGGTCGGGCGAGCAGTACTTC.